The entry below describes one TCR beta chain. The sample originates from a study of blood T cell repertoires in COVID-19. Clones were sequenced by immunoSEQ multiplex PCR, and TCRdb holds only the in-frame ones, with some missing. The table lists hundreds of thousands of clones, about 80% of them singletons. The CDR3 length is 14 residues. Germline assignment: CDR1 SNHLY and CDR2 FYNNEI. V was trimmed by 2 bases and J by 0 bases, leaving 5 bases between them. The origin of this receptor is a woman in her forties or fifties who had recovered from COVID-19. Material: peripheral blood. This chain connects TRBV2 to TRBJ2-1; D is ambiguous. In DNA form, the CDR3 reads TGTGCCAGCAGTGAACTGAGCTCCTACAATGAGCAGTTCTTC. Translated, it gives CASSELSSYNEQFF.